This T cell receptor beta chain appears in the sequencing data of a study of PD-L1 blockade in urothelial cancer. Across the whole study: Atezolizumab, begun by patients around 2014, was given at 1,200 mg intravenously every 3 weeks. Researchers found blood samples held a median of roughly 140,000 T cells. Findings of the study overall: Patients who had durable benefit saw their tumor-associated blood clones expand more at 3 weeks.

Synthetic templates analogous to TCR were spiked into all PCRs individually. Sequencing used immunoSEQ multiplex PCR; TCRdb keeps in-frame clones, though not all of them. This table has about 80,000 clones, 87% appearing once. Germline CDR1 reads ENHRY; CDR2 reads SYGVKD. The V end lost 5 bases, the J end lost 5 bases, and 21 bases lay between the germline ends. The CDR3 runs 16 residues. Concerning this clone: The antigen remains undetermined.

The specimen comprised PBMCs, sampled around atezolizumab (anti-PD-L1) treatment. The chain links TRBV10-3 to TRBJ2-5; tentatively, D is TRBD2 (6 bases). The sequence was obtained from a woman in her 70s with urothelial cancer. Here the CDR3 reads CAISSGTGGVPETQYF. The DNA for the CDR3 is TGTGCCATCAGTAGTGGGACTGGGGGAGTCCCGGAGACCCAGTACTTC.